This T cell receptor beta chain was retrieved from a study of T cell responses to AZD1222 COVID-19 vaccine. Study conclusions and caveats: Spike-specific TCR breadth and depth both grew after two AZD1222 doses.

The CDR3 extends over 12 amino acids. CDR1 and CDR2 from the germline V gene are ENHRY and SYGVKD. The ends were cut back, 5 bases at V and 6 bases at J, with 8 bases in the middle. Repertoires were generated with immunoSEQ multiplex PCR, while TCRdb's copy carries only in-frame clones and drops some. The table shows roughly 120,000 clones, with approximately 84% occurring only once. A note on this clone: The target antigen is unknown.

Sequencing used peripheral blood, obtained on day 0 of AZD1222 vaccination. The V and J genes are TRBV10-3 and TRBJ2-1; no reliable D call. The clonotype originates from an adult in good health. The CDR3 reads CAISKVANEQFF. The CDR3, as DNA: TGTGCCATCAGTAAAGTAGCCAATGAGCAGTTCTTC.